A single sample gave rise to the 25 T cell receptor beta chains below, sequenced in a study of cytomegalovirus exposure and HLA in healthy donors. 13 Jbeta primers and 60 Vbeta primers were used for the PCR. Repertoires were generated with immunoSEQ multiplex PCR, while TCRdb's copy carries only in-frame clones and drops some. The sample carries about 160,000 clones, 71% recorded once. Sequenced material: PBMCs. These receptor sequences come from a woman aged 30 to 39 in good health and CMV-seronegative.

The chain uses TRBV18 and TRBJ2-7, with 8 bases identical to TRBD2. Germline CDR1 is KGHSH and CDR2 is LQKENI. V dropped 6 bases and J dropped 6; count of bases not matched to a gene: 10. CDR3 length: 14 residues. The CDR3 sequence is CASSPGLASSEQYF. The CDR3 DNA sequence: TGTGCCAGCTCCCCCGGACTAGCATCGAGCGAGCAGTACTTC.

The chain couples TRBV14 to TRBJ1-2, with D perhaps matching TRBD1 (6 bases). Per the germline V gene, CDR1 is SGHDN and CDR2 is FVKESK. Between the trimmed V and J ends, which lost 3 bases and 8 bases, there was a span of 13 bases. The CDR3 length is 13 residues. CDR3 amino acids: CASSQGYDRGYTF. The CDR3 DNA reads TGTGCCAGCAGCCAGGGGTACGACAGGGGCTACACCTTC.

This rearrangement joins TRBV7-2 to TRBJ2-1; 9 bases align to TRBD2. Germline assignment: CDR1 SGHTA and CDR2 FQGNSA. The junction had 14 bases not matched to a gene; V was cut back by 7 bases and J by 10 bases. The CDR3 covers 15 residues. This CDR3 is CASMAIAGASGEQFF. CDR3 sequence (DNA): TGTGCCAGCATGGCGATAGCGGGGGCCTCGGGCGAGCAGTTCTTC.

This clone was picked up one time. The chain employs TRBV7-2 and TRBJ1-2; 8 bases agree with TRBD1. This CDR3 is 16 amino acids long. J was trimmed by 0 bases and V by 0 bases; bases with no gene match: 3. The germline V gene encodes CDR1 SGHTA and CDR2 FQGNSA. The CDR3 DNA reads as TGTGCCAGCAGCTTAGCGGGGACAGGAGCTAACTATGGCTACACCTTC. Translation: CASSLAGTGANYGYTF.

This chain connects TRBV5-4 to TRBJ2-7, with 9 bases aligning to TRBD2. V trimming: 1 base; J trimming: 2 bases; junction bases outside the gene matches: 4. Germline CDR1 reads SGHNT; CDR2 reads YYREEE (reference sequence). This CDR3 region has 15 residues. Written as DNA, the CDR3 is TGTGCCAGCAGCTTGAGGATAGCGGGGGCCTACGAGCAGTACTTC. It codes for CASSLRIAGAYEQYF.

The CDR3: CASSEGSGSSYEQYF. In nucleotides, the CDR3 is TGTGCCAGCAGTGAAGGAAGCGGGAGTTCCTACGAGCAGTACTTC. The chain links TRBV6-1 to TRBJ2-7; TRBD2 aligns across 8 bases. CDR3 size: 15 residues. Germline CDR1 is MNHNS and CDR2 is SASEGT. J gave up 1 base and V 1 base, and 3 bases lay outside the gene matches.

The CDR3 region is CASSLTPVQETQYF. As DNA, the CDR3 is TGTGCCAGCAGCTTGACGCCAGTCCAAGAGACCCAGTACTTC. The V gene is TRBV5-4, the J gene TRBJ2-5; D gene ambiguous. Trimming removed 1 base at V and 1 base at J, with 8 bases between. Germline assignment: CDR1 SGHNT and CDR2 YYREEE (reference sequence). This CDR3 spans 14 amino acids.

The genes are TRBV30 and TRBJ1-2; no definite D call. With 2 bases removed from V and 4 bases from J, the gap between germline ends came to 17 bases. The CDR3 has 15 residues. The germline V gene has CDR1 GTSNPN and CDR2 SVGIG (reference sequence). CDR3 DNA: TGTGCCTGGAGTACAATGAGGGCGACCATCTATGGCTACACCTTC. Protein sequence: CAWSTMRATIYGYTF.

This clone qualifies as medium-sized (0.01 to 0.1%). The rearrangement joins TRBV5-1 to TRBJ2-1, with TRBD2 matching over 9 bases. Per germline, CDR1 SGHRS and CDR2 YFSETQ. The CDR3 has 14 amino acids. Germline trimming cut 4 bases from V and 4 bases from J; bases unmatched to any gene: 3. CDR3 region: CASSHSGGYNEQFF. DNA of the CDR3: TGCGCCAGCAGCCATAGCGGGGGATACAATGAGCAGTTCTTC. Supplemented by reference TRBV5-1 and TRBJ2-1, the full variable domain reads KAGVTQTPRYLIKTRGQQVTLSCSPISGHRSVSWYQQTPGQGLQFLFEYFSETQRNKGNFPGRFSGRQFSNSRSEMNVSTLELGDSALYLCASSHSGGYNEQFFGPGTRLTVL.

The rearrangement links TRBV19 to TRBJ2-7, with 15 bases that match TRBD2. The length of the CDR3 is 18 residues. The trim removed 5 bases at V and 5 bases at J, leaving 13 bases unmatched. From germline, CDR1 is LNHDA and CDR2 SQIVND (reference sequence). In DNA form, the CDR3 reads TGTGCCAGTAGTCCATGGACTAGCGGGGGGGCCATTTTCGACGAGCAGTACTTC. This translates into CASSPWTSGGAIFDEQYF.

This chain uses TRBV28 with TRBJ2-3, with 9 nucleotides matching TRBD2. CDR1 and CDR2 from the germline V gene are MDHEN and SYDVKM. J gave up 5 bases and V 6 bases, and 12 bases lay outside the gene matches. The CDR3 loop spans 16 amino acids. This chain's CDR3 is CASSFLWREGVDTQYF. CDR3 coding DNA: TGTGCCAGCAGCTTCCTATGGCGGGAGGGTGTAGATACGCAGTATTTT.

The genes are TRBV4-1 and TRBJ2-1; 8 bases align to TRBD1. This CDR3 spans 15 amino acids. J gave up 4 bases and V 4 bases, and 6 bases lay outside the gene matches. Germline V gene sequence: CDR1 MGHRA, CDR2 YSYEKL. CDR3: CASSRRTGSYNEQFF. The CDR3 coding sequence is TGCGCCAGCAGCCGACGGACAGGGTCATACAATGAGCAGTTCTTC.

The V gene is TRBV7-2, the J gene TRBJ2-1, with 8 nucleotides matching TRBD2. The CDR3 loop spans 14 amino acids. Per germline, CDR1 SGHTA and CDR2 FQGNSA. The J segment lost 8 bases and the V segment lost 6 bases, leaving 9 bases of the junction unmatched. The CDR3 coding sequence is TGTGCCAGCAGGAGCGGGAGAGGGAGCGATGAGCAGTTCTTC. Its translation is CASRSGRGSDEQFF.

This clone was observed once. This chain links TRBV7-2 with TRBJ1-1; D perhaps matches TRBD1 (6 bases). The CDR3 has 18 residues. Germline CDR1 and CDR2: SGHTA and FQGNSA. V lost 5 bases to trimming and J lost 1 base, with 23 bases between them. The DNA of the CDR3 is TGTGCCAGCAGCCTAGAGGGTGGGGGCGGATGGGAGAACACTGAAGCTTTCTTT. Translating it yields CASSLEGGGGWENTEAFF.

V usage is TRBV11-3 and J usage is TRBJ2-1; 7 positions agree with TRBD2. Per the germline V gene, CDR1 is SGHNT and CDR2 is YENEEA. The junction had 11 bases not matched to a gene; V was cut back by 1 base and J by 8 bases. The CDR3 runs to 16 residues. CDR3 in amino acids: CASSLGRAGRGYEQFF. The DNA of the CDR3 is TGTGCCAGCAGCTTAGGCAGGGCAGGGAGGGGATATGAGCAGTTCTTC.

The chain combines TRBV9 with TRBJ1-5, with 10 bases fitting TRBD1. Trimming cost V 7 bases and J 2 bases; bases outside gene matches: 3. The V gene's germline CDR1 is SGDLS and CDR2 YYNGEE. The CDR3 totals 14 residues. The CDR3 protein is CASGTGEGNQPQHF. The DNA of the CDR3 is TGTGCCAGCGGGACAGGGGAGGGCAATCAGCCCCAGCATTTT.

This clone was seen just once. This chain uses TRBV5-6 with TRBJ1-4; no clear D gene. Per germline, CDR1 SGHDT and CDR2 YYEEEE. CDR3 length equals 14 residues. Trimming stripped 4 bases from V and 8 bases from J, with 15 bases between. The CDR3 nucleotides are TGTGCCAGCAGCACCCCTCTGGGCAGGGAAAAACTGTTTTTT. This codes for CASSTPLGREKLFF.

The table lists this clone with a count of one. The rearrangement links TRBV6-1 to TRBJ2-1; 9 positions agree with TRBD2. There are 17 residues in the CDR3. CDR1 MNHNS and CDR2 SASEGT come from the germline V gene. The V segment lost 4 bases and the J segment 0 bases; nucleotides outside the gene matches: 7. CDR3 nucleotide sequence: TGTGCCAGCAGTGCCCATTTAGCGGGAGCCTCCTACAATGAGCAGTTCTTC. Translated, it gives CASSAHLAGASYNEQFF.

In this sample, this clone turned up once. V is TRBV7-9 and J is TRBJ1-1; 9 positions agree with TRBD1. The CDR3 runs to 16 residues. In germline, CDR1 is SEHNR, CDR2 FQNEAQ (reference sequence). J was trimmed by 6 bases and V by 6 bases; bases with no gene match: 14. CDR3 bases: TGTGCCAGCAGTTATCATTCCGGGACAGGGTTCTCTGAAGCTTTCTTT. Its translation: CASSYHSGTGFSEAFF.

The CDR3 sequence is CASSQGLPNEKLFF. CDR3 in DNA: TGCGCCAGCAGCCAAGGTCTTCCTAATGAAAAACTGTTTTTT. The gene calls are TRBV4-1 and TRBJ1-4; no clear D gene. V gave up 1 base and J gave up 3 bases, with 6 bases separating them. Germline loops: CDR1 MGHRA, CDR2 YSYEKL. The CDR3 spans 14 residues.

DNA for the CDR3: TGTGCCAGCTCACCTTACACCTCGAACACTGAAGCTTTCTTT. Translated, it gives CASSPYTSNTEAFF. The V call is TRBV18, the J call TRBJ1-1; D is ambiguous. The germline gives CDR1 KGHSH, CDR2 LQKENI. This CDR3 is 14 amino acids long. The V end lost 3 bases, the J end lost 1 base, and 9 bases lay between the germline ends.

The rearrangement joins TRBV5-8 to TRBJ2-7; D not certain. Trimming took 2 bases from V and 4 from J, leaving 16 bases between them. The CDR3 has 15 amino acids. CDR1 and CDR2 (germline): SGHTS, YDEGEE. The CDR3 DNA follows: TGTGCCAGCAGCTTAGAAGCGCCCAGATTATACGAGCAGTACTTC. Translation gives CASSLEAPRLYEQYF.

This chain joins TRBV28 and TRBJ1-1; D not resolved. Trimming took 2 bases from V and 9 from J, leaving 13 bases between them. The CDR3 has 13 amino acids. Germline V gene data show CDR1 as MDHEN and CDR2 as SYDVKM. The CDR3 protein is CASSLTTPVKAFF. CDR3 bases: TGTGCCAGCAGTTTAACGACTCCGGTCAAAGCTTTCTTT.

This clone was observed a handful of times. At the DNA level, this CDR3 is encoded by other sequences in the same sample as well. The gene calls are TRBV2 and TRBJ2-5, with D possibly being TRBD2 (5 bases). CDR3 length equals 12 residues. Trimming left V 3 bases short and J 5 bases short, with 7 bases between. The germline gives CDR1 SNHLY, CDR2 FYNNEI. In DNA, the CDR3 is TGTGCCAGCAGTGAGTCGGGGGAGACCCAGTACTTC. This codes for CASSESGETQYF.

The chain couples TRBV4-3 to TRBJ2-4; 7 bases are shared with TRBD2. The J segment lost 6 bases and the V segment lost 0 bases, leaving 5 bases of the junction unmatched. This CDR3 spans 15 amino acids. CDR1 and CDR2 (germline): LGHNA, YSLEER. In DNA, the CDR3 is TGCGCCAGCAGCCAAGAGGAGCGGGGCCTAAACATTCAGTACTTC. Amino acid sequence: CASSQEERGLNIQYF.